Reported below is one TCR beta chain. Its cognate antigen is unknown. One end of the junction does not line up with germline, which may come from a read error. The sample originates from a study of post-analysis software for immune sequencing data. Study at large: Patients had relapsing-remitting, secondary progressive or progressive-relapsing multiple sclerosis; some lacked subtype. Whole-study findings and limits: Comparison with controls showed significantly lower normalized Chao1 diversity in multiple sclerosis patients. Patients showed TRBV5-6, TRBV5-1 and TRBV20-1 among four to six TRBV segments more frequent than in controls.

Germline assignment: CDR1 SGHRS and CDR2 YFSETQ. The CDR3 covers 14 residues. The library was made from cDNA and included unique molecular identifiers. TCRdb reanalysed the PCR reads using MiXCR and keeps one entry per CDR3 protein. Among more than 500,000 distinct CDR3 sequences listed, 30% to 40% were seen once. The clonotype comes from a girl aged 2-17 years with multiple sclerosis. The source material was blood. The rearrangement uses TRBV5-1 and TRBJ2-3, with 8 bases fitting TRBD1. This chain's CDR3 is CVSSPGQGGDTQYF. For the CDR3, the DNA is TGCGTCAGCAGCCCTGGACAGGGCGGAGATACGCAGTATTTT.